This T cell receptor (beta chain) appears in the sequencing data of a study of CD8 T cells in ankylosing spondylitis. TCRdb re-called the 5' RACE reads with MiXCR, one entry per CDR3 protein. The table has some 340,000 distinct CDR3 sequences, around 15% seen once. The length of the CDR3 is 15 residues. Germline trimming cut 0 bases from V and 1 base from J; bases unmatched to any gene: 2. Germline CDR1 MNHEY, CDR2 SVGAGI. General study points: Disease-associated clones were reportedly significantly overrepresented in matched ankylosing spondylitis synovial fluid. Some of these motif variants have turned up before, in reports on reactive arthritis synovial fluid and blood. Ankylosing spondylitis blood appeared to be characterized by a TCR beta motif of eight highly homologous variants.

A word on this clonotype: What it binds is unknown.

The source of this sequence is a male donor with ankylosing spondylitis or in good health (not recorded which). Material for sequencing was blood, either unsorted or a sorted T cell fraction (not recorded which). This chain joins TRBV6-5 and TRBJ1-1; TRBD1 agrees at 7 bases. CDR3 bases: TGTGCCAGCAGTTACTCCTGGGACAGGAACACTGAAGCTTTCTTT. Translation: CASSYSWDRNTEAFF.